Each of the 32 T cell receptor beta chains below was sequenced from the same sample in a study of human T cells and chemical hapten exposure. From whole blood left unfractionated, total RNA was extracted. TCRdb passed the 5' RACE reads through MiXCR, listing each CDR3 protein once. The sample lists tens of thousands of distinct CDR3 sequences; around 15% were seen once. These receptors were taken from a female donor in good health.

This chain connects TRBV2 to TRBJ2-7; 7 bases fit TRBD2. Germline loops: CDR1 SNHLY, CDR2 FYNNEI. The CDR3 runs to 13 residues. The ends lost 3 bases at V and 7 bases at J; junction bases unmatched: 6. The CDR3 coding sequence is TGTGCCAGCAGTGAGCGGGGGACTTGGGAGCAGTACTTC. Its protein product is CASSERGTWEQYF.

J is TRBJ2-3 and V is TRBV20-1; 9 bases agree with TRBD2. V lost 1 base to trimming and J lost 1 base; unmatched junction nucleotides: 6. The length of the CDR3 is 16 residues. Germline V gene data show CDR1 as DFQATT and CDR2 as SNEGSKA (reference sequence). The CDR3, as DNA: TGCAGTGCTAGAGTTATACTAGCGGGCCGCACAGATACGCAGTATTTT. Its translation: CSARVILAGRTDTQYF.

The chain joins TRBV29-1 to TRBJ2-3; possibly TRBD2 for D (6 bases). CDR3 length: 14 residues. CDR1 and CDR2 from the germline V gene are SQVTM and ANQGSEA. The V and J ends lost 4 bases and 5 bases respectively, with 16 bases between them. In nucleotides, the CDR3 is TGCAGCGTTGTCGGGTATCGGGGGTTAGATACGCAGTATTTT. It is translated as CSVVGYRGLDTQYF.

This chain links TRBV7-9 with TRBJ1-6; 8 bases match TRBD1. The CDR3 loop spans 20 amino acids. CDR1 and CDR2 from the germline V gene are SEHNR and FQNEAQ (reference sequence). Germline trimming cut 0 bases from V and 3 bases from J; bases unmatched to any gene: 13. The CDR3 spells CASSLASSSGQDLYNSPLHF. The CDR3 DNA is TGTGCCAGCAGCTTAGCCTCCTCCTCGGGACAGGATCTCTATAATTCACCCCTCCACTTT.

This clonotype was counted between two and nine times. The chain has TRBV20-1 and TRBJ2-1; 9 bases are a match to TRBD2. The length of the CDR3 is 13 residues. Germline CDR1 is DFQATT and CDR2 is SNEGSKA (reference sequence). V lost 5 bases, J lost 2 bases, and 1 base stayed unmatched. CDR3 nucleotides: TGCAGTGCTGCGGGGGGGGCCTACAATGAGCAGTTCTTC. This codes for CSAAGGAYNEQFF.

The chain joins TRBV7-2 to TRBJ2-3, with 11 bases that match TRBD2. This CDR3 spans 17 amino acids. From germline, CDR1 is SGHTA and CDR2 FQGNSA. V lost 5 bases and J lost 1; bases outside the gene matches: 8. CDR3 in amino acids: CASSRSTSGGGTDTQYF. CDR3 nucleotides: TGTGCCAGCAGCCGCAGTACTAGCGGGGGAGGCACAGATACGCAGTATTTT. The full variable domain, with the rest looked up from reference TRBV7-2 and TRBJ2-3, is GAGVSQSPSNKVTEKGKDVELRCDPISGHTALYWYRQSLGQGLEFLIYFQGNSAPDKSGLPSDRFSAERTGGSVSTLTIQRTQQEDSAVYLCASSRSTSGGGTDTQYFGPGTRLTVL.

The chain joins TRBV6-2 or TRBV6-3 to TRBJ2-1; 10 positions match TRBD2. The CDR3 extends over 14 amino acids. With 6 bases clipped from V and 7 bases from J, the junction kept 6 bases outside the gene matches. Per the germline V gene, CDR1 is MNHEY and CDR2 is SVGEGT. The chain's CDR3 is CASSPPSGGNEQFF. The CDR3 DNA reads TGTGCCAGCAGCCCCCCTAGCGGGGGAAATGAGCAGTTCTTC.

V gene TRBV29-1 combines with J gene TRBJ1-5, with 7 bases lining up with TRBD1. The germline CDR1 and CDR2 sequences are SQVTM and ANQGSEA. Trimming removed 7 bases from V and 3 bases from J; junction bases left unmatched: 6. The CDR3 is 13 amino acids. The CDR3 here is CSGAEGANQPQHF. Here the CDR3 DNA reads TGCAGCGGAGCCGAGGGGGCCAATCAGCCCCAGCATTTT.

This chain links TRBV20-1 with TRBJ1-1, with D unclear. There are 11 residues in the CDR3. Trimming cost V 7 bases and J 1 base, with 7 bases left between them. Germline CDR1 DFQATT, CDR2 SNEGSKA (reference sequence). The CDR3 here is CSGAGNTEAFF. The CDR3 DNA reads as TGCAGTGGAGCAGGGAACACTGAAGCTTTCTTT.

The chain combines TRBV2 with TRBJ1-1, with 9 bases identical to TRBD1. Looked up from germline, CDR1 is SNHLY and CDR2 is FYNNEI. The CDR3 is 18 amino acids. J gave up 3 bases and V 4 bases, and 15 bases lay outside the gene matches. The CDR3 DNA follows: TGTGCCAGCAGTGGGTCAACAGGGGGCATGGGTTTGGACACTGAAGCTTTCTTT. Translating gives CASSGSTGGMGLDTEAFF.

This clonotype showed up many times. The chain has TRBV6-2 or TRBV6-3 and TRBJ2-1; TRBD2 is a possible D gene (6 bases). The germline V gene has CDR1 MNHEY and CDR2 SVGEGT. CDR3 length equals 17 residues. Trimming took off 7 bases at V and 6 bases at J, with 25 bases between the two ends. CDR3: CASINPVAVGGPNEQFF. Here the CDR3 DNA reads TGTGCCAGCATTAACCCCGTAGCGGTTGGGGGACCCAATGAGCAGTTCTTC.

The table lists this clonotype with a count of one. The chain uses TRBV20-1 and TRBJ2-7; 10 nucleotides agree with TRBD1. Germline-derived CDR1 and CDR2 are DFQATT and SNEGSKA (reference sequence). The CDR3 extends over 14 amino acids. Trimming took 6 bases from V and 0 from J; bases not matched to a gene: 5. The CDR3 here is CSATTGGFSYEQYF. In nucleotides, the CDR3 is TGCAGTGCCACGACAGGGGGCTTCTCCTACGAGCAGTACTTC.

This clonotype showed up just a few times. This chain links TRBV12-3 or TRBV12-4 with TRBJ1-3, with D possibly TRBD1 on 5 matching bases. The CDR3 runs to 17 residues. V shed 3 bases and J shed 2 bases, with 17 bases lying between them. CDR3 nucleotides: TGTGCCAGCAGTTTCACCGGGACCACAGCCCCTGGAAACACCATATATTTT. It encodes CASSFTGTTAPGNTIYF.

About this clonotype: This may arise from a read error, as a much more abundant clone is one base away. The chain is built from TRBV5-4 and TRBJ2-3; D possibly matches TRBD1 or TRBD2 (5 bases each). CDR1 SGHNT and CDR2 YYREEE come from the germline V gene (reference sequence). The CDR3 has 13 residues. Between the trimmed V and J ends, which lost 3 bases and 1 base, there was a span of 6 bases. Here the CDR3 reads CASSWDGTDTQYF. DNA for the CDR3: TGTGCCAGCAGCTGGGACGGCACAGATACGCAGTATTTT.

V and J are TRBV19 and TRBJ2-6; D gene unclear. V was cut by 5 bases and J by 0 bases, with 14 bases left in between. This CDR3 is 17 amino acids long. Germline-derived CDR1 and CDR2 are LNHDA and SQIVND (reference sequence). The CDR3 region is CASSPLSTHSGANVLTF. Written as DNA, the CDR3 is TGTGCCAGTAGTCCCTTATCGACACACTCTGGGGCCAACGTCCTGACTTTC.

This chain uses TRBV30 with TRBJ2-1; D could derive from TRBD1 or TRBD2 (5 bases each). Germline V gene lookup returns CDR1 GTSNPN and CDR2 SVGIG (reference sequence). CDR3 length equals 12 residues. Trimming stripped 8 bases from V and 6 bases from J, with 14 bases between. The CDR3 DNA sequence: TGTGCCGCCGGGACCGTTGCCAATGAGCAGTTCTTC. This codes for CAAGTVANEQFF.

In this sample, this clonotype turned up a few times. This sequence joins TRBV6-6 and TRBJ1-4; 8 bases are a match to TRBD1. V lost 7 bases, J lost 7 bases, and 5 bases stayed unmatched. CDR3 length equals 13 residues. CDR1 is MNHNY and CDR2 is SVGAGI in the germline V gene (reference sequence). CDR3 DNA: TGTGCCAGCACCCAGGGGGCCAGTGAAAAACTGTTTTTT. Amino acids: CASTQGASEKLFF.

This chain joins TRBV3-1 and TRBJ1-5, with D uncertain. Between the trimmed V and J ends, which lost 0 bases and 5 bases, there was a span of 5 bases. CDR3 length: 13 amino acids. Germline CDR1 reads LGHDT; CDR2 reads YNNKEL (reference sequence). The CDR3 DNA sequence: TGTGCCAGCAGCCAAGATAGTCATCAGCCCCAGCATTTT. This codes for CASSQDSHQPQHF.

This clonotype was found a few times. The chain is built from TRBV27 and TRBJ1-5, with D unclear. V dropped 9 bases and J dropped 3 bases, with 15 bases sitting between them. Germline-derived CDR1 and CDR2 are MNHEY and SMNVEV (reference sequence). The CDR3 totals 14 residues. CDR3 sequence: CASRRAGSNQPQHF. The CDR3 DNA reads TGTGCCAGTCGGCGAGCGGGATCCAATCAGCCCCAGCATTTT.

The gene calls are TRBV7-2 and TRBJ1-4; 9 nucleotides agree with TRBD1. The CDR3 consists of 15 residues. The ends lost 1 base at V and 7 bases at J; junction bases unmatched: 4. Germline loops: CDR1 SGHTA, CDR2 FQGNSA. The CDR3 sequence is CASSLGRQGVEKLFF. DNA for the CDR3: TGTGCCAGCAGCTTAGGACGACAGGGGGTTGAAAAACTGTTTTTT.

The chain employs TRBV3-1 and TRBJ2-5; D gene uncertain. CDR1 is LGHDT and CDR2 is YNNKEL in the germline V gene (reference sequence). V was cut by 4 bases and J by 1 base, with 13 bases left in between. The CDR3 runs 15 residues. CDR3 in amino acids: CASSPVGLTQETQYF. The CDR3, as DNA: TGTGCCAGCAGCCCAGTCGGGCTAACCCAAGAGACCCAGTACTTC.

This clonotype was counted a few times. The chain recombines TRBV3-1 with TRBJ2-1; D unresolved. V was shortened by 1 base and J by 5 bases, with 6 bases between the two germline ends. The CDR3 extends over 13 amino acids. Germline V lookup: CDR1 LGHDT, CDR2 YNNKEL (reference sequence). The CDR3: CASSQVSNNEQFF. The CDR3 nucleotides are TGTGCCAGCAGCCAAGTCAGCAACAATGAGCAGTTCTTC.

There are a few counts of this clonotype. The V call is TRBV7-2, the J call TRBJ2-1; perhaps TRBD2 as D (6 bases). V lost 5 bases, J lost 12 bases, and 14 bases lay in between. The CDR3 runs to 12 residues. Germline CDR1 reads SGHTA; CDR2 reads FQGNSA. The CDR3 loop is CASSRGGERQFF. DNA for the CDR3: TGTGCCAGCAGCCGTGGAGGGGAACGGCAGTTCTTC. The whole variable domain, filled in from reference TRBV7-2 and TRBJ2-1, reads GAGVSQSPSNKVTEKGKDVELRCDPISGHTALYWYRQSLGQGLEFLIYFQGNSAPDKSGLPSDRFSAERTGGSVSTLTIQRTQQEDSAVYLCASSRGGERQFFGPGTRLTVL.

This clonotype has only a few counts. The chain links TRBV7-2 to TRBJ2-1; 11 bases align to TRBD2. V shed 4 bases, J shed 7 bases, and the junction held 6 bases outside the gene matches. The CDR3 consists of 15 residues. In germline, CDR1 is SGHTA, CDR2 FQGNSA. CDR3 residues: CASSSLAGGSNEQFF. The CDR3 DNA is TGTGCCAGCAGCTCGCTAGCGGGAGGTAGTAATGAGCAGTTCTTC.

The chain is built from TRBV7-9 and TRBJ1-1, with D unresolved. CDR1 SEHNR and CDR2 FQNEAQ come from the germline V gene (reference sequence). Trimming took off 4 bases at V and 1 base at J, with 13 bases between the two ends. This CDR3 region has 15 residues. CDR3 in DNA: TGTGCCAGCAGCTCCCGGGATTCCCAGAACACTGAAGCTTTCTTT. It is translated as CASSSRDSQNTEAFF. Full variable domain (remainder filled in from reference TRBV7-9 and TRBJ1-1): DTGVSQNPRHKITKRGQNVTFRCDPISEHNRLYWYRQTLGQGPEFLTYFQNEAQLEKSRLLSDRFSAERPKGSFSTLEIQRTEQGDSAMYLCASSSRDSQNTEAFFGQGTRLTVV.

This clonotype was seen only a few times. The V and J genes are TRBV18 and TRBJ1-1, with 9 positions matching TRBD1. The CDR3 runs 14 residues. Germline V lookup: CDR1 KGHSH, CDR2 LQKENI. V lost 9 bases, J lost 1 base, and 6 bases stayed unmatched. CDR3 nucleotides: TGTGCCAGTTACCGGGACAGGGCGAACACTGAAGCTTTCTTT. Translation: CASYRDRANTEAFF. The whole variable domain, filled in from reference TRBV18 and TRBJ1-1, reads NAGVMQNPRHLVRRRGQEARLRCSPMKGHSHVYWYRQLPEEGLKFMVYLQKENIIDESGMPKERFSAEFPKEGPSILRIQQVVRGDSAAYFCASYRDRANTEAFFGQGTRLTVV.

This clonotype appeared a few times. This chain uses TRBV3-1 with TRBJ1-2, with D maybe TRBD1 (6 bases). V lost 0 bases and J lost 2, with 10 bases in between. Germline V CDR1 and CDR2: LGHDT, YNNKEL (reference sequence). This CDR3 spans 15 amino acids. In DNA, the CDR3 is TGTGCCAGCAGCCAAGAGGCAGGGGCAAACTATGGCTACACCTTC. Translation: CASSQEAGANYGYTF.

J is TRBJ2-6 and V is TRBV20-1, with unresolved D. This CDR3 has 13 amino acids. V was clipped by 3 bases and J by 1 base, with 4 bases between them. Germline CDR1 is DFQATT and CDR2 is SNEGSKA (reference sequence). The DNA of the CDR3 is TGCAGTGCTAGTCGGTCTGGGGCCAACGTCCTGACTTTC. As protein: CSASRSGANVLTF.

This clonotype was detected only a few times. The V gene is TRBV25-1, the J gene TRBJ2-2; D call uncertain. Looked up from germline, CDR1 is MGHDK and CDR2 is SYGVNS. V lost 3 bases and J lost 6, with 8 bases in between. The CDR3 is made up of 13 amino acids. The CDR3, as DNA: TGTGCCAGCAGTGAGAAAGGGCCCGGGGAGCTGTTTTTT. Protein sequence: CASSEKGPGELFF.

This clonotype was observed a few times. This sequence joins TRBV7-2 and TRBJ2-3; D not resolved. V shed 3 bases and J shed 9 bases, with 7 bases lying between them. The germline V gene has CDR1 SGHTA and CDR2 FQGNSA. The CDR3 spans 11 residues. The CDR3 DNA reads TGTGCCAGCAGCTTTAGTTCCACGCAGTATTTT. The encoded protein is CASSFSSTQYF. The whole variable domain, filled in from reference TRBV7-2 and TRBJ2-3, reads GAGVSQSPSNKVTEKGKDVELRCDPISGHTALYWYRQSLGQGLEFLIYFQGNSAPDKSGLPSDRFSAERTGGSVSTLTIQRTQQEDSAVYLCASSFSSTQYFGPGTRLTVL.

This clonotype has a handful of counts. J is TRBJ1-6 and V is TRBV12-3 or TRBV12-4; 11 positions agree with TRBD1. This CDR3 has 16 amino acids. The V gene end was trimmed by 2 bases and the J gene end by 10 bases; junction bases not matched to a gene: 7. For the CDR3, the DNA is TGTGCCAGCAGTTTACGCCGGACAGGGGGCAGGTCACCCCTCCACTTT. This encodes CASSLRRTGGRSPLHF.

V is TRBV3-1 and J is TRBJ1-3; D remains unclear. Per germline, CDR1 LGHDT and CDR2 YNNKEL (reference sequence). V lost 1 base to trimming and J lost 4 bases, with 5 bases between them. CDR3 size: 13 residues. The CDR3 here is CASSQGAGNTIYF. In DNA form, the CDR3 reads TGTGCCAGCAGCCAAGGAGCCGGAAACACCATATATTTT.